This T cell receptor (beta chain) was captured in a study of T cell clones after liver transplantation. Overall study: Until 12-24 months post-transplant, subjects got standard immunosuppression and no induction.

Sequencing used immunoSEQ multiplex PCR; TCRdb keeps in-frame clones, though not all of them. The sample yields 50,000 to 55,000 clones, approximately 71% seen once. CDR1 and CDR2 from the germline V gene are MGHDK and SYGVNS. V shed 4 bases, J shed 0 bases, and the junction held 3 bases outside the gene matches. This CDR3 contains 15 residues. This clone turned up a few times. The TCR originated in a human patient who received a liver transplant. Part of the T cell pool may stem from the graft donor. Sequencing used CD4+ T cells from blood, obtained approximately 54 months after liver transplant. This chain connects TRBV25-1 to TRBJ1-5, with 7 nucleotides matching TRBD1. The CDR3 bases are TGTGCCAGCAGTGGCCGGGACAGTAGCAATCAGCCCCAGCATTTT. It specifies CASSGRDSSNQPQHF.